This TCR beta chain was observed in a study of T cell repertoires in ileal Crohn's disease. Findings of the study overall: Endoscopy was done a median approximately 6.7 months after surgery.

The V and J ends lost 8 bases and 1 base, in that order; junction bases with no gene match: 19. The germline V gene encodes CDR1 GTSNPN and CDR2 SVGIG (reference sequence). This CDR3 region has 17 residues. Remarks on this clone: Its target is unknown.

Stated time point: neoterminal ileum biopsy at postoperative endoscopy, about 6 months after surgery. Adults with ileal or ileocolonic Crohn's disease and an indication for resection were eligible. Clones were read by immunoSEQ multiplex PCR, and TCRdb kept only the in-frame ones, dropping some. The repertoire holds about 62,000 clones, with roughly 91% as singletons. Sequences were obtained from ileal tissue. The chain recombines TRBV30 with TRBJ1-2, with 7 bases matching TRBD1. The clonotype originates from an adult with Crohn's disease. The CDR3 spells CAANHIFGQVNNYGYTF. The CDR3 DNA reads TGTGCCGCAAACCATATATTTGGACAGGTGAATAACTATGGCTACACCTTC.